Listed here are 5 T cell receptor beta chains from one sample, sequenced in a study of graft-versus-host responses after intestinal transplantation. Only in-frame clones appear in the TCRdb table, and some are missing; sequencing was by immunoSEQ multiplex PCR. This sample carries roughly 29,000 clones, about 85% of them seen once, and the ten largest clones take roughly 11%. Sequenced material: PBMCs, taken about 430 days after intestinal transplantation. The receptors were sampled from a human patient who received an intestinal transplant, so some T cells may come from the graft donor.

This chain uses TRBV7-9 with TRBJ2-2; unclear D gene. The CDR3 covers 14 residues. Germline values: CDR1 SEHNR, CDR2 FQNEAQ (reference sequence). V was trimmed by 4 bases and J by 0 bases, leaving 6 bases between them. The CDR3 protein is CASSSYSNTGELFF. CDR3 sequence (DNA): TGTGCCAGCAGCTCGTATTCGAACACCGGGGAGCTGTTTTTT.

The chain is built from TRBV5-5 and TRBJ2-5; 8 nucleotides align to TRBD1. Gene TRBJ2-7 matches the end of the DNA better, so the J call may be wrong. This CDR3 has 18 amino acids. Germline values: CDR1 SGHKS, CDR2 YYEKEE (reference sequence). CDR3 protein: CASSLASGTGTGPYEQYF. CDR3 coding DNA: TGTGCCAGCAGCTTGGCTTCGGGCACCGGGACAGGACCCTACGAGCAGTACTTC.

The chain joins TRBV4-1 to TRBJ2-1; 8 bases are shared with TRBD2. The CDR3 has 15 residues. Germline V CDR1 and CDR2: MGHRA, YSYEKL. The V segment lost 5 bases and the J segment 4 bases; nucleotides outside the gene matches: 7. This chain's CDR3 is CASSIAAGGYNEQFF. DNA for the CDR3: TGCGCCAGCAGCATCGCGGCGGGGGGTTACAATGAGCAGTTCTTC.

J is TRBJ2-7 and V is TRBV11-2; 10 nucleotides agree with TRBD2. The V and J ends lost 2 bases and 2 bases, in that order; junction bases with no gene match: 6. Per the germline V gene, CDR1 is SGHAT and CDR2 is FQNNGV. The CDR3 has 16 residues. CDR3 loop: CASSLRTSGTTYEQYF. The CDR3 bases are TGTGCCAGCAGCTTAAGGACTAGCGGTACGACCTACGAGCAGTACTTC.

The genes are TRBV7-2 and TRBJ2-7; TRBD2 matches at 11 bases. V trimming: 5 bases; J trimming: 4 bases; junction bases outside the gene matches: 7. The CDR3 is 15 amino acids. CDR1 and CDR2 from the germline V gene are SGHTA and FQGNSA. This chain's CDR3 is CASSQDLAGGYEQYF. CDR3 nucleotides: TGTGCCAGCAGCCAAGATCTAGCGGGAGGTTACGAGCAGTACTTC.